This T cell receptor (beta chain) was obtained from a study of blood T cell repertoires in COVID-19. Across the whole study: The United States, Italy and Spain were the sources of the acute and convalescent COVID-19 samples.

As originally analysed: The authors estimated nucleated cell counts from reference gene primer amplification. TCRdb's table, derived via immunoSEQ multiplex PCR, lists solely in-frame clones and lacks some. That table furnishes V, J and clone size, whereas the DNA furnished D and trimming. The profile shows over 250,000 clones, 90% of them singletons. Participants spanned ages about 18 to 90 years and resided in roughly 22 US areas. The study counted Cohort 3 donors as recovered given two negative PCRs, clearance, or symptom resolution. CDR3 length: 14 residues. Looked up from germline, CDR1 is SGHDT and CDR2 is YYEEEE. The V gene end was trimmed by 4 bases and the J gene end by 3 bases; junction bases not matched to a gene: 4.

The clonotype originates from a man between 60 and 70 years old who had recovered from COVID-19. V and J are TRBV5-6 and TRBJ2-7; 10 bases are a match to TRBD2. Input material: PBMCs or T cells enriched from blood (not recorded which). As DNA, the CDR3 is TGTGCCAGCAGCGCTCGGACTAGCGGCTACGAGCAGTACTTC. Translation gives CASSARTSGYEQYF.